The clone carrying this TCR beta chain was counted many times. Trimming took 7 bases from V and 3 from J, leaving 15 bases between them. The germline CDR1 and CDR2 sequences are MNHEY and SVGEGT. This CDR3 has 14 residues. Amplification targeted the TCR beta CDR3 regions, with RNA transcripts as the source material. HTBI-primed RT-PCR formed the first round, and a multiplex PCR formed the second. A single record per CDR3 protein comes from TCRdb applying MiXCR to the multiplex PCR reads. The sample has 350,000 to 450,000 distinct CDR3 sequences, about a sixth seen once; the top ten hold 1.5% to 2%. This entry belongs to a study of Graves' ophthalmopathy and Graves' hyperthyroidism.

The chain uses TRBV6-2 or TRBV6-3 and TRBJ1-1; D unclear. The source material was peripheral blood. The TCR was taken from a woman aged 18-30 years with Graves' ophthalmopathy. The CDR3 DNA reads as TGTGCCAGCACCTTAGGGAATCCGGACACTGAAGCTTTCTTT. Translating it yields CASTLGNPDTEAFF.